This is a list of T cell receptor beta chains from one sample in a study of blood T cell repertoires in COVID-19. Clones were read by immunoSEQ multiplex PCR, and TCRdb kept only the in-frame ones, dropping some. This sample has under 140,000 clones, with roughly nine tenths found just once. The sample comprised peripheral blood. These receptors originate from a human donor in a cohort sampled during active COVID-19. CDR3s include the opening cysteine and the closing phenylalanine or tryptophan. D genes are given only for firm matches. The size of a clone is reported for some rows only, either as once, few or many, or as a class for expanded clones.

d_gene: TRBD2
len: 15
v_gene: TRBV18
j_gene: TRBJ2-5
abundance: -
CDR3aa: CASSPRSGGQETQYF
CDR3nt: TGTGCCAGCTCACCTCGGAGCGGGGGGCAAGAGACCCAGTACTTC

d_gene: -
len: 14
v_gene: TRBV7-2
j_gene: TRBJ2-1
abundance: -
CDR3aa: CASSNGLARNEQFF
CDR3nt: TGTGCCAGCAGCAACGGGCTAGCGCGGAATGAGCAGTTCTTC

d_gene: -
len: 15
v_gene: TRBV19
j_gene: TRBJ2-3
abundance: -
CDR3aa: CASSTQGGATDTQYF
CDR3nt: TGTGCCAGTAGTACTCAGGGGGGAGCGACAGATACGCAGTATTTT

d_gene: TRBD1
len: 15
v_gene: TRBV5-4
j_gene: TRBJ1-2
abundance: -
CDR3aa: CASSQQWDRGLGYTF
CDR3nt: TGTGCCAGCAGCCAGCAATGGGACAGGGGGCTTGGCTACACCTTC

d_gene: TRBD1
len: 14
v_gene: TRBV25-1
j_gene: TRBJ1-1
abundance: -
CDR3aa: CASSARTGVTEAFF
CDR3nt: TGTGCCAGCAGTGCAAGGACAGGGGTCACTGAAGCTTTCTTT

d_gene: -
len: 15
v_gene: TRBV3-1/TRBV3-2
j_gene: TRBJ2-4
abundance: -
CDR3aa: CASRSRGADKNIQYF
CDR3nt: TGTGCCAGCAGATCCAGGGGGGCGGACAAAAACATTCAGTACTTC

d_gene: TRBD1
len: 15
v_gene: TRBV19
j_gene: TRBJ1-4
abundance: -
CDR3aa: CASSADRADNEKLFF
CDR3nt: TGTGCCAGTAGTGCTGACAGGGCTGATAATGAAAAACTGTTTTTT

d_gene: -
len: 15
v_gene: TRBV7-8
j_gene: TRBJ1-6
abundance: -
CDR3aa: CASSFSVSNNSPLHF
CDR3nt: TGTGCCAGCAGCTTCAGCGTGTCTAATAATTCACCCCTCCACTTT

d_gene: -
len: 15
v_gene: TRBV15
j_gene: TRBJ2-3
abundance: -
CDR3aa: CATSREGLATDTQYF
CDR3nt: TGTGCCACCAGCAGGGAGGGGCTAGCCACAGATACGCAGTATTTT

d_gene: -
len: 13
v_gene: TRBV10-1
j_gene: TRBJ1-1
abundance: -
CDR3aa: CASSQGTNTEAFF
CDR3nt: TGCGCCAGCAGCCAGGGAACGAACACTGAAGCTTTCTTT

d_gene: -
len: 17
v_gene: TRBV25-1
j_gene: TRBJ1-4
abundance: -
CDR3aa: CASSDPGRGTTNEKLFF
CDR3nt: TGTGCCAGCAGTGACCCCGGCAGGGGCACAACTAATGAAAAACTGTTTTTT

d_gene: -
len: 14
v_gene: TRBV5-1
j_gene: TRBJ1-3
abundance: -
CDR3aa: CASSLNLSGNTIYF
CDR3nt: TGCGCCAGCAGCTTGAATCTCTCTGGAAACACCATATATTTT

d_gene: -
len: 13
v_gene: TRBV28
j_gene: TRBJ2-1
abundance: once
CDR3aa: CASSLSSVGEQFF
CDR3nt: TGTGCCAGCAGTTTATCTTCGGTTGGTGAGCAGTTCTTC

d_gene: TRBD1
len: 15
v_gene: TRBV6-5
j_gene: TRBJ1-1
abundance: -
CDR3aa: CASSRTGGGGTEAFF
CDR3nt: TGTGCCAGCAGCCGGACAGGGGGAGGTGGAACTGAAGCTTTCTTT

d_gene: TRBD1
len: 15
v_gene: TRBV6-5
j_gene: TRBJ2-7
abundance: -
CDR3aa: CASSYTGTERYEQYF
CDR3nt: TGTGCCAGCAGTTACACCGGGACAGAGAGATACGAGCAGTACTTC

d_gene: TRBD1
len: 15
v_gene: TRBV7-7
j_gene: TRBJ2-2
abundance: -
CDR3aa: CASSLGQLNTGELFF
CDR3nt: TGTGCTAGCAGCTTGGGACAGCTCAACACCGGGGAGCTGTTTTTT

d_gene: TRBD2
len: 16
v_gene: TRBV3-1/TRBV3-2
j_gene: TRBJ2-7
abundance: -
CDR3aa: CASSRGLAGTKNEQYF
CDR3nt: TGTGCCAGCAGCCGGGGACTAGCGGGAACTAAGAACGAGCAGTACTTC

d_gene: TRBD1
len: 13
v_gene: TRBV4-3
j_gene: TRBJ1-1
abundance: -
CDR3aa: CASSSRAGGEAFF
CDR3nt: TGCGCCAGCAGCTCCCGGGCAGGGGGTGAAGCTTTCTTT

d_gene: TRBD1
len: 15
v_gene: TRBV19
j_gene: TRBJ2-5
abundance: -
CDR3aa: CASSSKAQGAETQYF
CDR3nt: TGTGCCAGTAGTTCCAAGGCCCAGGGGGCCGAGACCCAGTACTTC

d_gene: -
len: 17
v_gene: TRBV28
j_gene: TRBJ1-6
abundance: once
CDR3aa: CASSLAGSGSWNSPLHF
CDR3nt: TGTGCCAGCAGCCTTGCGGGGAGTGGGAGCTGGAATTCACCCCTCCACTTT

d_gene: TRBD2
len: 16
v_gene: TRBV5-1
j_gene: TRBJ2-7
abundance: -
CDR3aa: CASSSYPSSGGYEQYF
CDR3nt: TGCGCCAGCAGCTCATACCCTTCTAGCGGGGGCTACGAGCAGTACTTC

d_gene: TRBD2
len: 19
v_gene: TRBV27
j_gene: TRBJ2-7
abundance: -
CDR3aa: CASRQGATSGSALDYEQYF
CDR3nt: TGTGCCAGCAGGCAGGGGGCGACTAGCGGGAGCGCTCTGGACTACGAGCAGTACTTC

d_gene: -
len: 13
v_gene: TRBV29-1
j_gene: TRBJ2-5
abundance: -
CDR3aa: CSVDKHSLETQYF
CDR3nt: TGCAGCGTTGATAAGCATTCTCTCGAGACCCAGTACTTC

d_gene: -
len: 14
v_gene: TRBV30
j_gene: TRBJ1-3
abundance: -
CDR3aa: CAWSVLISGNTIYF
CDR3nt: TGTGCCTGGAGTGTACTCATCTCTGGAAACACCATATATTTT

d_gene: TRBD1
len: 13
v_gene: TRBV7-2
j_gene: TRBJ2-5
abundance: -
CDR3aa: CASSSGQQETQYF
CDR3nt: TGTGCCAGCAGTTCGGGACAGCAAGAGACCCAGTACTTC

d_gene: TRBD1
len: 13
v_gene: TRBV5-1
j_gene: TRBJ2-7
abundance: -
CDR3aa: CASSFTGTDEQYF
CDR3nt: TGCGCCAGCAGCTTCACCGGGACAGACGAGCAGTACTTC

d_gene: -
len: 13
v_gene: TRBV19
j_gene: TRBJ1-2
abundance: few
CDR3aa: CASSRAIAGGYTF
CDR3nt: TGTGCCAGTAGCCGCGCTATAGCTGGCGGCTACACCTTC

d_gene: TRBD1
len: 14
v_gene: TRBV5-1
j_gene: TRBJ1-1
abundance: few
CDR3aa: CASSRTGWNTEAFF
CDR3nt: TGCGCCAGCAGCAGGACAGGTTGGAACACTGAAGCTTTCTTT

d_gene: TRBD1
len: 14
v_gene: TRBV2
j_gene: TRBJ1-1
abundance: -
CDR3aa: CASKGRQGVTEAFF
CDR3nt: TGTGCCAGCAAGGGAAGACAGGGAGTAACTGAAGCTTTCTTT

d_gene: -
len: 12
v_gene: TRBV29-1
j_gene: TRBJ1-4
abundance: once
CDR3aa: CSVTAFDEKLFF
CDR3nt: TGCAGCGTTACAGCTTTCGATGAAAAACTGTTTTTT

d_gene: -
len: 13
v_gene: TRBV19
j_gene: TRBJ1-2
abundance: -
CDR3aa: CASTIGDTYGYTF
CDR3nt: TGTGCCAGTACCATAGGCGACACGTATGGCTACACCTTC

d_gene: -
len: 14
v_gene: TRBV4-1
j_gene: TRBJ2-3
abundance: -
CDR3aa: CASSQEAGVYTQYF
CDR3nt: TGCGCCAGCAGCCAAGAGGCAGGGGTTTATACGCAGTATTTT

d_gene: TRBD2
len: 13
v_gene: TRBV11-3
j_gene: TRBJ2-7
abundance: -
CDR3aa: CASSLAGTYEQYF
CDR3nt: TGTGCCAGCAGTTTAGCGGGAACCTACGAGCAGTACTTC

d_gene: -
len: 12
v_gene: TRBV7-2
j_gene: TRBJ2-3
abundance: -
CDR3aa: CASSHGLDTQYF
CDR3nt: TGTGCCAGCAGCCACGGACTAGATACGCAGTATTTT

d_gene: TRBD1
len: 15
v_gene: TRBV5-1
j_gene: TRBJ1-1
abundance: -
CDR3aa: CASSVQGQGSTEAFF
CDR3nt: TGCGCCAGCAGCGTACAGGGGCAAGGTAGCACTGAAGCTTTCTTT

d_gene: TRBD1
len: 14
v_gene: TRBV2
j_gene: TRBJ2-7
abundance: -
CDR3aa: CASRIQGAAHEQYF
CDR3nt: TGTGCCAGCAGGATACAGGGGGCGGCGCACGAGCAGTACTTC

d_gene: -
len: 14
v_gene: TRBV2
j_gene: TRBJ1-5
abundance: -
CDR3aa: CASSDEGGNQPQHF
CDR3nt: TGTGCCAGCAGTGATGAAGGGGGCAATCAGCCCCAGCATTTT

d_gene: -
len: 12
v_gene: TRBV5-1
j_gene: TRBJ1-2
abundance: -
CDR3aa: CASSLEQGGYTF
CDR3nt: TGCGCCAGCAGCTTGGAACAGGGTGGCTACACCTTC

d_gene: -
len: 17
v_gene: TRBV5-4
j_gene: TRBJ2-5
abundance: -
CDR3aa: CASSARAGGRGEKTQYF
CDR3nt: TGTGCCAGCAGCGCACGTGCCGGGGGCAGGGGGGAAAAGACCCAGTACTTC

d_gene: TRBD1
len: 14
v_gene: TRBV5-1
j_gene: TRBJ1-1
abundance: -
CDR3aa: CASSSQGPGTEAFF
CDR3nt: TGCGCCAGCAGCTCACAGGGGCCTGGGACTGAAGCTTTCTTT

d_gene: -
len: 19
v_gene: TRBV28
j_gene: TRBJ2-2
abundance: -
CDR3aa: CASSLPQGPTPHGVGELFF
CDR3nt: TGTGCCAGCAGTTTGCCTCAGGGGCCAACCCCCCACGGTGTCGGGGAGCTGTTTTTT

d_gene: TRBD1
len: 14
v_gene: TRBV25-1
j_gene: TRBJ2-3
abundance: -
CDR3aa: CASSELRRDRSQYF
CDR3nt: TGTGCCAGCAGTGAATTGCGTCGGGACAGGTCGCAGTATTTT

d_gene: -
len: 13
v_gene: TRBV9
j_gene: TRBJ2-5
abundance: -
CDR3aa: CASSVGSRETQYF
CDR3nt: TGTGCCAGCAGCGTAGGGAGCAGAGAGACCCAGTACTTC

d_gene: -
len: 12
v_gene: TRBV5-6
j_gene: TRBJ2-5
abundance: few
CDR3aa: CASSQPRETQYF
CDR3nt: TGTGCCAGCAGCCAACCCAGGGAGACCCAGTACTTC

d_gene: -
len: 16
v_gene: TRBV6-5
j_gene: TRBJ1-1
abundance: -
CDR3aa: CASSLRKDSLNTEAFF
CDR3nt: TGTGCCAGCAGTTTACGGAAGGACAGCTTGAACACTGAAGCTTTCTTT

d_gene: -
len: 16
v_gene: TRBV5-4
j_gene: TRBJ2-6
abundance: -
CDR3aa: CASSSRAAGGANVLTF
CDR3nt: TGTGCCAGCAGCTCCCGTGCGGCGGGTGGGGCCAACGTCCTGACTTTC